This T cell receptor beta chain was sequenced in a study of cytomegalovirus exposure and HLA in healthy donors. On this clone: Its cognate antigen is unknown.

PCR was performed using 60 Vbeta and 13 Jbeta primers. Profiling relied on immunoSEQ multiplex PCR, and the TCRdb table lists in-frame clones only, not all of them. The table has some 100,000 clones, approximately 73% seen once. Participants comprised healthy donors of bone marrow. Germline values: CDR1 LNHNV, CDR2 YYDKDF (reference sequence). The CDR3 is 16 amino acids. Trimming at V came to 0 bases and at J to 4 bases, leaving 5 bases not matched to a gene. General study findings and limits: The study listed roughly 160 cytomegalovirus-associated TCR beta chains. Roughly even sequencing depth across donors was the assumption behind the presence/absence analyses.

The chain employs TRBV15 and TRBJ2-1, with TRBD2 matching over 8 bases. This TCR derives from a woman in her 50s in good health and CMV-seropositive. Material: PBMCs. CDR3 coding DNA: TGTGCCACCAGCAGAGATGCGGCGGGAGGTTACAATGAGCAGTTCTTC. Its translation: CATSRDAAGGYNEQFF.